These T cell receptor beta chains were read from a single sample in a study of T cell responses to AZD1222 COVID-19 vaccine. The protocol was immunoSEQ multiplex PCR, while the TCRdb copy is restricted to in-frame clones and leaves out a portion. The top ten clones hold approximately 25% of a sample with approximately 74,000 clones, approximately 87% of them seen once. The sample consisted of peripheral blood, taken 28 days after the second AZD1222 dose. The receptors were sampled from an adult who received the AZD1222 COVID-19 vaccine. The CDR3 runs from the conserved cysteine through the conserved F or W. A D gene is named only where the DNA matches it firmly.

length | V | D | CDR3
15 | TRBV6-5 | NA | CASSYSTGSNYGYTF
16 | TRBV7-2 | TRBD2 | CASGGVLAGDTGELFF
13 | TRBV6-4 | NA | CASSPGPSYEQYF
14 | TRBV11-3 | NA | CASSWPRANTEAFF
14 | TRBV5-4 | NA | CASSLAGGNTEAFF
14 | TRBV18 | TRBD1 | CASSAQGDEQPQHF
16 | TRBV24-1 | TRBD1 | CATSDRTGTSYNEQFF
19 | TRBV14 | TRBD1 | CASSQDGRGRPHPGNTIYF
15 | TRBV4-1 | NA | CASSQDSPRRETQYF
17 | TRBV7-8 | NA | CASSPPLREDSNQPQHF
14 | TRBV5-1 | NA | CASALRGGDYEQYF
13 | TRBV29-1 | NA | CSADPGANYGYTF
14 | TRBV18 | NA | CASSPLHGTGELFF
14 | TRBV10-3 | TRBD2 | CAITGGGAYNEQFF
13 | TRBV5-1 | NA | CASSENSAHEQFF
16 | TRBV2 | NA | CASSARQGMNNSPLHF
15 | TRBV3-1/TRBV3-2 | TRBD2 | CASSPRLAEAYEQYF
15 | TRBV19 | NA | CASSYSQGSTGELFF
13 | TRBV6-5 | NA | CASRVSRNTEAFF
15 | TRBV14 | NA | CASSQDSRVGEKLFF
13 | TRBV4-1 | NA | CASSAGSYNEQFF
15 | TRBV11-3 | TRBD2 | CASSLTAGAYNEQFF
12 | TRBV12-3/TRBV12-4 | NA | CASMVALTEAFF
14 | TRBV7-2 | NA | CASSFDSSGNTIYF
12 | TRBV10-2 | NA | CASALVNTEAFF
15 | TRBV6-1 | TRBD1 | CASSDRTGSSYEQYF
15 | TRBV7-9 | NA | CASSPVLDGRYEQFF
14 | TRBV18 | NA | CASSPPGAKNIQYF
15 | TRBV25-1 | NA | CASSERVGGAETQYF
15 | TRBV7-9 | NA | CASSTTGFSGNTIYF
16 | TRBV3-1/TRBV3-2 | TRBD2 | CASSPGGSGGVDTQYF
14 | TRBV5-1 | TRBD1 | CASSGDRGYNEQFF
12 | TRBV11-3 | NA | CASSLGRYEQYF
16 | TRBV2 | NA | CASSDPGRGRTGELFF
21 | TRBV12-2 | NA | CASRLADFSPGGSDFNQPQHF